A selection of T cell receptor beta chains follows, all from one sample in a study of blood T cell repertoires in COVID-19. Assay: immunoSEQ multiplex PCR; the TCRdb copy retains only in-frame clones and omits some. The sample carries 400,000 to 450,000 clones, roughly 90% recorded once. Source material: peripheral blood. These receptor sequences come from a woman aged 40 to 49 with COVID-19, enrolled during active disease. The CDR3 runs from the conserved cysteine through the conserved F or W. A D gene is named only where the DNA matches it firmly. A clone size is listed for some rows: how often the clone was seen (once, few, many), or a class if it is expanded.

>TRBV4-1|TRBD1|-|TRBJ1-1
CASGRGTNTEAFF
TGCGCCAGCGGCAGGGGGACCAACACTGAAGCTTTCTTT
>TRBV2|TRBD2|-|TRBJ2-1
CASRDRDYFNEQFF
TGTGCCAGCAGGGATAGGGACTATTTCAATGAGCAGTTCTTC
>TRBV7-3|-|-|TRBJ1-2
CASSDGPTGGYTF
TGTGCCAGCAGCGACGGACCAACAGGGGGCTACACCTTC
>TRBV10-3|TRBD1|-|TRBJ2-5
CATGQGSQETQYF
TGTGCCACCGGACAGGGCTCTCAAGAGACCCAGTACTTC
>TRBV12-5|-|-|TRBJ2-5
CASGLSGAETQYF
TGTGCTAGTGGTTTGTCTGGGGCAGAGACCCAGTACTTC
>TRBV30|TRBD1|few|TRBJ1-1
CAWSPGGRTEAFF
TGTGCCTGGAGCCCAGGGGGGCGGACTGAAGCTTTCTTT
>TRBV7-9|-|few|TRBJ2-2
CASSLALASTGELFF
TGTGCCAGCAGCTTAGCGCTGGCTAGCACCGGGGAGCTGTTTTTT
>TRBV25-1|-|-|TRBJ2-5
CASRDRGARETQYF
TGTGCCAGCCGCGACCGGGGGGCGCGAGAGACCCAGTACTTC
>TRBV30|-|-|TRBJ2-7
CAWSVERGEGFKSYEQYF
TGTGCCTGGAGTGTCGAGAGGGGGGAGGGCTTCAAGTCCTACGAGCAGTACTTC
>TRBV15|-|-|TRBJ1-5
CATGLGGNQPQHF
TGTGCCACCGGGCTAGGGGGCAATCAGCCCCAGCATTTT
>TRBV5-4|-|-|TRBJ1-1
CASSFRGGNTEAFF
TGTGCCAGCAGCTTCCGGGGTGGGAACACTGAAGCTTTCTTT
>TRBV28|TRBD1|-|TRBJ1-5
CASSLTRGRGHQPQHF
TGTGCCAGCAGTTTAACGCGAGGCAGGGGGCATCAGCCCCAGCATTTT
>TRBV27|-|few|TRBJ2-2
CASSLLAGHTGELFF
TGTGCCAGCAGTTTACTGGCAGGGCACACCGGGGAGCTGTTTTTT
>TRBV7-3|TRBD2|-|TRBJ2-3
CASSPGGGLSDTQYF
TGTGCCAGCAGCCCCGGGGGGGGGCTTTCAGATACGCAGTATTTT
>TRBV7-2|-|-|TRBJ2-5
CASSQNRVQETQYF
TGTGCCAGCAGCCAAAACAGGGTCCAAGAGACCCAGTACTTC
>TRBV5-8|-|-|TRBJ1-6
CASSKMSTHRPNSPLHF
TGTGCCAGCAGCAAAATGTCGACTCATCGGCCCAATTCACCCCTCCACTTT
>TRBV6-1|TRBD1|-|TRBJ1-1
CASSSPDRGATEAFF
TGTGCCAGCAGTTCCCCGGACAGGGGAGCAACTGAAGCTTTCTTT
>TRBV7-3|-|-|TRBJ1-1
CASSLTPGGNTEAFF
TGTGCCAGCAGCTTAACCCCGGGAGGGAACACTGAAGCTTTCTTT
>TRBV6-4|TRBD1|-|TRBJ2-7
CASSDFETGEYEQYF
TGTGCCAGCAGTGACTTCGAGACAGGGGAATACGAGCAGTACTTC
>TRBV28|-|-|TRBJ1-2
CASTPVNYGYTF
TGTGCCAGCACCCCAGTCAACTATGGCTACACCTTC
>TRBV9|TRBD1|once|TRBJ1-4
CASAEGARSNEKLFF
TGTGCCAGCGCCGAGGGGGCGCGGTCTAATGAAAAACTGTTTTTT
>TRBV13|-|-|TRBJ2-7
CASSLGQGKSYEQYF
TGTGCCAGCAGCTTAGGCCAGGGGAAATCCTACGAGCAGTACTTC
>TRBV7-2|TRBD1|-|TRBJ1-6
CASSLNTGRGLDSPLHF
TGTGCCAGCAGCTTAAATACTGGCAGGGGGCTGGATTCACCCCTCCACTTT
>TRBV2|TRBD1|-|TRBJ1-5
CASSADRGLSNQPQHF
TGTGCCAGCAGTGCCGACAGGGGTCTAAGCAATCAGCCCCAGCATTTT
>TRBV5-4|-|-|TRBJ1-1
CASSPGGLTRTEAFF
TGTGCCAGCAGCCCGGGGGGGCTCACTCGCACTGAAGCTTTCTTT
>TRBV4-1|-|-|TRBJ1-3
CASSQQGSGNTIYF
TGCGCCAGCAGCCAACAGGGATCTGGAAACACCATATATTTT
>TRBV19|TRBD1|-|TRBJ2-1
CASSGQGRNEQFF
TGTGCCAGTAGTGGACAGGGACGGAATGAGCAGTTCTTC
>TRBV6-5|-|-|TRBJ1-1
CASRRRTVMNTEAFF
TGTGCCAGCAGGCGGAGGACGGTTATGAACACTGAAGCTTTCTTT
>TRBV4-1|-|-|TRBJ1-4
CASSQVTATNEKLFF
TGCGCCAGCAGCCAAGTGACTGCAACTAATGAAAAACTGTTTTTT
>TRBV6-5|TRBD1|few|TRBJ1-6
CASKKDRGDNSPLHF
TGTGCCAGCAAAAAGGACAGGGGGGATAATTCACCCCTCCACTTT